Listed here is a single T cell receptor (beta chain). Antigen unknown. The data belong to a study of PD-1 blockade in classical Hodgkin lymphoma. Study details: Nivolumab was given intravenously to patients at 3 mg/kg every 2 weeks. Study-level points and caveats: Reports indicated that newly diagnosed patients had lower baseline TCR diversity than healthy donors did.

Sequencing used immunoSEQ multiplex PCR; TCRdb keeps in-frame clones, though not all of them. The sample yields 24,000 or so clones, roughly three quarters seen once. Exposure to brentuximab vedotin varied, and each patient had relapsed following autologous stem cell transplantation. The clonotype was recovered from a human donor with classical Hodgkin lymphoma. Sequences were derived from peripheral blood mononuclear cells (PBMCs), sampled at baseline.

Here the CDR3 reads CASSYSGGAYEQYF. CDR3 bases: TGTGCCAGCAGCTATAGCGGGGGGGCGTACGAGCAGTACTTC. This chain uses TRBV7-9 with TRBJ2-7; 11 nucleotides match TRBD2. CDR1 is SEHNR and CDR2 is FQNEAQ in the germline V gene (reference sequence). The CDR3 extends over 14 amino acids. V dropped 4 bases and J dropped 4; count of bases not matched to a gene: 3.